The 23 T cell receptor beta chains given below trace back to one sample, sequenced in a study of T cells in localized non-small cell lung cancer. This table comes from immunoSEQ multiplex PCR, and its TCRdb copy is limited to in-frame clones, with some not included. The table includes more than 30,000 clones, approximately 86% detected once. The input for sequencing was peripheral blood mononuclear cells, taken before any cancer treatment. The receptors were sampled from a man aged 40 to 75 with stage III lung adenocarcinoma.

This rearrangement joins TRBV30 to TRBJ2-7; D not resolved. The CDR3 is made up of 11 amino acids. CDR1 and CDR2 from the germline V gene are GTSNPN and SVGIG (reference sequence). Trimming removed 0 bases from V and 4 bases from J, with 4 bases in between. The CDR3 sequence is CAWSVRYEQYF. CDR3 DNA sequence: TGTGCCTGGAGTGTACGTTACGAGCAGTACTTC. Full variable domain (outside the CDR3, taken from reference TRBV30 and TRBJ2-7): SQTIHQWPATLVQPVGSPLSLECTVEGTSNPNLYWYRQAAGRGLQLLFYSVGIGQISSEVPQNLSASRPQDRQFILSSKKLLLSDSGFYLCAWSVRYEQYFGPGTRLTVT.

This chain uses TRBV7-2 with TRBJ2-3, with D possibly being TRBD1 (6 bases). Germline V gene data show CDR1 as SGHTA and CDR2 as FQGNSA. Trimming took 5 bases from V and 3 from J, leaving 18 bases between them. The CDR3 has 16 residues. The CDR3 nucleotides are TGTGCCAGCAGCGCCGGACAGAGTACGAGGACAGATACGCAGTATTTT. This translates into CASSAGQSTRTDTQYF.

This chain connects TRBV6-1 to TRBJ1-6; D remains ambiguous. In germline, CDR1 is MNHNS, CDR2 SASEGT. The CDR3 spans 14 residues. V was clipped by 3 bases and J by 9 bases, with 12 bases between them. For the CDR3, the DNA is TGTGCCAGCAGTGAGACTTACAGTTCTTCACCCCTCCACTTT. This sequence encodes CASSETYSSSPLHF.

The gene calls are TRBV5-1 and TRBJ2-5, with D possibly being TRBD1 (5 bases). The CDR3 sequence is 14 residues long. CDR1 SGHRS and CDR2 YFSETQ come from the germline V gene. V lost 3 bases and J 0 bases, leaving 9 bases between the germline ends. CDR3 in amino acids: CASSYDRYQETQYF. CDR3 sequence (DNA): TGCGCCAGCAGCTATGACAGATACCAAGAGACCCAGTACTTC.

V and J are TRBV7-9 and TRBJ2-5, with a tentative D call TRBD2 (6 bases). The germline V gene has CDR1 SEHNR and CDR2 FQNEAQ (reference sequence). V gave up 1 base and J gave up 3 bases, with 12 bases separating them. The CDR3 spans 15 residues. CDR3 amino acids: CASSLEASAKETQYF. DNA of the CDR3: TGTGCCAGCAGCTTAGAGGCTAGCGCAAAAGAGACCCAGTACTTC.

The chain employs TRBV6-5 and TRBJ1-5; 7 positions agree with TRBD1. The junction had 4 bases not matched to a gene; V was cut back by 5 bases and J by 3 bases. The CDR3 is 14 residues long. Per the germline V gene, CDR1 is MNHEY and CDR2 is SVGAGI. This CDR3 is CASSRTGHNQPQHF. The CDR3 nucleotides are TGTGCCAGCAGTAGGACAGGACACAATCAGCCCCAGCATTTT.

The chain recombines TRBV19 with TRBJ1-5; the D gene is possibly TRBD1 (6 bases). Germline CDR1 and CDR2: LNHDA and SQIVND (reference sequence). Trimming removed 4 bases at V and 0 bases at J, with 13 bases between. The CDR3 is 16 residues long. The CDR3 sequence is CASSTTGPFSNQPQHF. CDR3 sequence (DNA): TGTGCCAGTAGTACGACAGGACCCTTTAGCAATCAGCCCCAGCATTTT.

The CDR3 sequence is CASSSGDRGKSEAFF. The CDR3 DNA reads as TGTGCCAGCAGTTCGGGGGACAGGGGGAAAAGTGAAGCTTTCTTT. The chain is built from TRBV6-5 and TRBJ1-1; 11 bases align to TRBD1. The CDR3 is made up of 15 amino acids. Trimming cost V 4 bases and J 7 bases; bases outside gene matches: 8. Germline V gives CDR1 MNHEY, CDR2 SVGAGI.

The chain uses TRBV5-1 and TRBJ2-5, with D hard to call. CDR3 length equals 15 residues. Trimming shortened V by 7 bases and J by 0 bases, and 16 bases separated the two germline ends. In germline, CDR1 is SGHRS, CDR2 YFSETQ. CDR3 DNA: TGCGCCAGCGCAAGCCTAGATACGTACCAAGAGACCCAGTACTTC. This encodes CASASLDTYQETQYF.

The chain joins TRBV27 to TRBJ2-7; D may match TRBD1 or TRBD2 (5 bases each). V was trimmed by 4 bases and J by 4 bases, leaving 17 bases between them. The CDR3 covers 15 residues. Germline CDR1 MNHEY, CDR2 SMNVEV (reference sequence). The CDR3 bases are TGTGCCAGCAGTTACGGTTTTGGGGGTGAATACGAGCAGTACTTC. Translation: CASSYGFGGEYEQYF.

CDR3 amino acids: CASTGAGNTIYF. Written as DNA, the CDR3 is TGTGCCAGCACAGGGGCTGGAAACACCATATATTTT. The gene calls are TRBV28 and TRBJ1-3, with D perhaps matching TRBD1 (6 bases). The CDR3 has 12 residues. Per the germline V gene, CDR1 is MDHEN and CDR2 is SYDVKM. The ends were cut back, 7 bases at V and 2 bases at J, with 6 bases in the middle.

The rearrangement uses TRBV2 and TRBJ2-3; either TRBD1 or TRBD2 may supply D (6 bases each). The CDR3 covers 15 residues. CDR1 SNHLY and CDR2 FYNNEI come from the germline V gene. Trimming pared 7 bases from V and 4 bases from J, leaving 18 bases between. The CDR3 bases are TGTGCCAGCATCCTAGGGGGGCGTGGCTCAGATACGCAGTATTTT. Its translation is CASILGGRGSDTQYF.

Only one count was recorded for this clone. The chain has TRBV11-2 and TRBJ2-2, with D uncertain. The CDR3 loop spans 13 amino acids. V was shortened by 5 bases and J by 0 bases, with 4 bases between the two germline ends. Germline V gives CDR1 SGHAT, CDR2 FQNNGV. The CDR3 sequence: CASSRTNTGELFF. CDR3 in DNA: TGTGCCAGCAGCCGAACGAACACCGGGGAGCTGTTTTTT. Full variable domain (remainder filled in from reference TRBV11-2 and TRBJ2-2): EAGVAQSPRYKIIEKRQSVAFWCNPISGHATLYWYQQILGQGPKLLIQFQNNGVVDDSQLPKDRFSAERLKGVDSTLKIQPAKLEDSAVYLCASSRTNTGELFFGEGSRLTVL.

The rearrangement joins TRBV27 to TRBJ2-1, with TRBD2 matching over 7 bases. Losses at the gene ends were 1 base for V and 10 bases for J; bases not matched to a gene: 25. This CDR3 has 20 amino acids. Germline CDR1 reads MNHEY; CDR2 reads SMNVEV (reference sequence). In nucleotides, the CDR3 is TGTGCCAGCAGTTTATACGGGACCCGAGCTGCGGGGGAGCCCGCGGGCGAGCAGTTCTTC. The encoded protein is CASSLYGTRAAGEPAGEQFF.

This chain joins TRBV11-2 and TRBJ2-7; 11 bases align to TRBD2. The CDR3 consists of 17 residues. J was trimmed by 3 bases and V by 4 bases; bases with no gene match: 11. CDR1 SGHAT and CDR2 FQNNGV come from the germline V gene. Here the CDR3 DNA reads TGTGCCAGCAGCTCAAGAGGTTCTAGCGGGGGGCTCTACGAGCAGTACTTC. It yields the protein CASSSRGSSGGLYEQYF.

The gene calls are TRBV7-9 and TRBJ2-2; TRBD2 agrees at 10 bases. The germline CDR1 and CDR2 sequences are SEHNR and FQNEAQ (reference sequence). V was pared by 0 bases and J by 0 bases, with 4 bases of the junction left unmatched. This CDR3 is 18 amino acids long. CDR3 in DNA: TGTGCCAGCAGCTTAGCCCGGCTAGCGGGGGCGAACACCGGGGAGCTGTTTTTT. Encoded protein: CASSLARLAGANTGELFF.

CDR3 region: CASSLGLAGAPRAQYF. The CDR3 region has the DNA TGTGCCAGCAGCCTAGGGCTAGCGGGGGCCCCTCGGGCGCAGTATTTT. The chain has TRBV7-9 and TRBJ2-3, with TRBD2 identical over 10 bases. From germline, CDR1 is SEHNR and CDR2 FQNEAQ (reference sequence). The CDR3 is made up of 16 amino acids. The V gene end was trimmed by 5 bases and the J gene end by 10 bases; junction bases not matched to a gene: 15.

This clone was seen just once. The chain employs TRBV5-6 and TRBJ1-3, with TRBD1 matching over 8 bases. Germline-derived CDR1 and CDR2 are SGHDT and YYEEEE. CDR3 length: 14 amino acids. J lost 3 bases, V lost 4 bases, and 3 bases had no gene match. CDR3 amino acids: CASSGQGRGNTIYF. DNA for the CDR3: TGTGCCAGCAGCGGACAGGGTCGTGGAAACACCATATATTTT.

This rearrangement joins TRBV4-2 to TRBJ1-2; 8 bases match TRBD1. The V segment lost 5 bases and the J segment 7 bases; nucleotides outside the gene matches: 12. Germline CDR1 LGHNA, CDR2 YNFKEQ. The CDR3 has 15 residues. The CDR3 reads CASSKNDRGGAGYTF. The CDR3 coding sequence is TGTGCCAGCAGCAAAAACGACAGGGGCGGTGCTGGCTACACCTTC.

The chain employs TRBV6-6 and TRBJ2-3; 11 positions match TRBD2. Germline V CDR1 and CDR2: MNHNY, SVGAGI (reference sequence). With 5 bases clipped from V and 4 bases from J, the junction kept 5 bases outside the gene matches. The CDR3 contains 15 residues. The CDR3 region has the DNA TGTGCCAGCAGTACGGGACTAGCGGCTTCAGATACGCAGTATTTT. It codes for CASSTGLAASDTQYF.

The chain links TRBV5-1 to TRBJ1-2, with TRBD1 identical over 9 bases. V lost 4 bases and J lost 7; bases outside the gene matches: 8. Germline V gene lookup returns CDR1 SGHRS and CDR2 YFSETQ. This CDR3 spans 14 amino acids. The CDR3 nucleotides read TGCGCCAGCAGCCAATACGGGACAGGGCCTGGCTACACCTTC. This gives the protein CASSQYGTGPGYTF. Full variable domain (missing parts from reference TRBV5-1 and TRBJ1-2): KAGVTQTPRYLIKTRGQQVTLSCSPISGHRSVSWYQQTPGQGLQFLFEYFSETQRNKGNFPGRFSGRQFSNSRSEMNVSTLELGDSALYLCASSQYGTGPGYTFGSGTRLTVV.

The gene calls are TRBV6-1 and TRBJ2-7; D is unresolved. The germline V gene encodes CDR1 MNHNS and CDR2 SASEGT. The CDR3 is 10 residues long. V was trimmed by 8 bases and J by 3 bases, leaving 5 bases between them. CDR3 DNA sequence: TGTGCCAGCCGGAACTACGAGCAGTACTTC. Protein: CASRNYEQYF.

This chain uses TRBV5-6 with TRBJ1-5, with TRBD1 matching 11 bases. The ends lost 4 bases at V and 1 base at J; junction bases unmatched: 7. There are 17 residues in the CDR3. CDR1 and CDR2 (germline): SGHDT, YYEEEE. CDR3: CASSAGQGVLSNQPQHF. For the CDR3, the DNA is TGTGCCAGCAGCGCGGGACAGGGGGTTTTGAGCAATCAGCCCCAGCATTTT.